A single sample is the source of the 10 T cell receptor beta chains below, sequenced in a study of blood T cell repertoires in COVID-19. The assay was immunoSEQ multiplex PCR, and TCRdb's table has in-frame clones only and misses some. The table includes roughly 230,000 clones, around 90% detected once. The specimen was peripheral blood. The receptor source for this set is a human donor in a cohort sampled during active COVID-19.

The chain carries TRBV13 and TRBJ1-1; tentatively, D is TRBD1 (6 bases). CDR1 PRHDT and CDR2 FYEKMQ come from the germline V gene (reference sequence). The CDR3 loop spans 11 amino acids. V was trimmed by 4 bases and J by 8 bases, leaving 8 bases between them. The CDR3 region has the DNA TGTGCCAGCAGCTCTGGACAGGAAGCTTTCTTT. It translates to CASSSGQEAFF.

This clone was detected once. CDR3 bases: TGCGCCAGCAGCTTGTATCAGGCTCTGAACACTGAAGCTTTCTTT. Translation: CASSLYQALNTEAFF. The rearrangement uses TRBV5-1 and TRBJ1-1; no clear D. Germline V gene lookup returns CDR1 SGHRS and CDR2 YFSETQ. The CDR3 totals 15 residues. V was pared by 1 base and J by 0 bases, with 10 bases between.

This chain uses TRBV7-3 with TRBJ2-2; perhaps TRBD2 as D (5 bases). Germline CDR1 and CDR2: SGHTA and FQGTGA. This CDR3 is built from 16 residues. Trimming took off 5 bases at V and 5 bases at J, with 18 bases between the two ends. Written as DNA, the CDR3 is TGTGCCAGCAGCCCACTAGTGTTTCTGGGGACCGGGGAGCTGTTTTTT. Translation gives CASSPLVFLGTGELFF.

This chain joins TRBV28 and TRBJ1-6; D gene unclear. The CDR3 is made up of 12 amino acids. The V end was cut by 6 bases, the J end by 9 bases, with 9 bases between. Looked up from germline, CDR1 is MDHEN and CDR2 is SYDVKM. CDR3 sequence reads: CASRILGSPLHF. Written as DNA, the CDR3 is TGTGCCAGCAGGATCCTAGGTTCACCCCTCCACTTT.

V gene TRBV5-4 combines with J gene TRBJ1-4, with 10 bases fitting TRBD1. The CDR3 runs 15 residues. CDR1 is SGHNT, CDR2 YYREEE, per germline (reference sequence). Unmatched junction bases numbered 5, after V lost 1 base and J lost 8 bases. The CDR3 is CASSLRTGGREKLFF. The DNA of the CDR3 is TGTGCCAGCAGCTTGAGGACAGGGGGTAGAGAAAAACTGTTTTTT.

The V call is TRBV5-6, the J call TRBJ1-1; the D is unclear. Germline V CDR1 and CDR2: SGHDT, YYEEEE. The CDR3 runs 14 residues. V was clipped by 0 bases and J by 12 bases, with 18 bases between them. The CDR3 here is CASSLGPGWRETFF. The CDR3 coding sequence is TGTGCCAGCAGCTTGGGCCCGGGGTGGAGGGAGACTTTCTTT. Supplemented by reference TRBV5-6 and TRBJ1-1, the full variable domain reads DAGVTQSPTHLIKTRGQQVTLRCSPKSGHDTVSWYQQALGQGPQFIFQYYEEEERQRGNFPDRFSGHQFPNYSSELNVNALLLGDSALYLCASSLGPGWRETFFGQGTRLTVV.

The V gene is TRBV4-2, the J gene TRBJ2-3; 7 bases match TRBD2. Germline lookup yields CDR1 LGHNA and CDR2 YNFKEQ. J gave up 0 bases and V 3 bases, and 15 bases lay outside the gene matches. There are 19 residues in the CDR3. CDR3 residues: CASSHPGGGGDFSTDTQYF. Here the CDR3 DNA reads TGTGCCAGCAGCCACCCGGGGGGTGGCGGCGACTTTAGCACAGATACGCAGTATTTT.

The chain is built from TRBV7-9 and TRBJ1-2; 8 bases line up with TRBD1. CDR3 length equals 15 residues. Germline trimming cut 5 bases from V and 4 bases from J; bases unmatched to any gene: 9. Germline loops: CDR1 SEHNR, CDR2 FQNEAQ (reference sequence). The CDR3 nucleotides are TGTGCCAGCAGCGCCCGACAGGGGAAGACCTATGGCTACACCTTC. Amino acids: CASSARQGKTYGYTF.

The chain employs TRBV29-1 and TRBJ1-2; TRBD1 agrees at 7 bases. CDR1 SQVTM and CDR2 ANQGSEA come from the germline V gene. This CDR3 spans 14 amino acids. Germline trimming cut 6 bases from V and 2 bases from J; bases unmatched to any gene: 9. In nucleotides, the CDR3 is TGCAGCGTAATAACAGGGGCGCGAAACTATGGCTACACCTTC. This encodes CSVITGARNYGYTF.

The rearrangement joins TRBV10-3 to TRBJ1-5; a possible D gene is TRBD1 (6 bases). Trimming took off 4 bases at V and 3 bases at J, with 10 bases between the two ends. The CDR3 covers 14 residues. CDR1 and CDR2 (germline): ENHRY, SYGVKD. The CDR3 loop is CAISGNRDNQPQHF. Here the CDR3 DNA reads TGTGCCATCAGTGGCAACAGGGACAATCAGCCCCAGCATTTT.